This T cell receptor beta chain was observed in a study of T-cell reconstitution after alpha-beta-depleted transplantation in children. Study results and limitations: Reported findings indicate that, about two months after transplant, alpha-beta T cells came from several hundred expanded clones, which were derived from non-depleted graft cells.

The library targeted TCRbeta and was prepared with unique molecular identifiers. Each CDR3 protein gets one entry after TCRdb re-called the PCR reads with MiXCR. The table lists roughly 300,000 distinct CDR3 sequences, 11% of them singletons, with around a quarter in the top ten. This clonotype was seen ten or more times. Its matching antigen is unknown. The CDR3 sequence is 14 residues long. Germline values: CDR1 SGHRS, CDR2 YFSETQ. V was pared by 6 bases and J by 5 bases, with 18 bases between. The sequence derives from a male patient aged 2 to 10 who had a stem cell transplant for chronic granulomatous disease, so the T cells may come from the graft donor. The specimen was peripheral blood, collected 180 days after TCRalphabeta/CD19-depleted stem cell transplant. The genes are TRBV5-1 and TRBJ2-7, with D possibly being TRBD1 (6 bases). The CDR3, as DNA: TGCGCCAGCACCACTCGGCTAGGGGGTGACGAGCAGTACTTC. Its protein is CASTTRLGGDEQYF.